This is a list of T cell receptor beta chains from one sample in a study of neurological immune-mediated disorders. TCRdb reprocessed the 5' RACE reads with MiXCR, giving one entry per CDR3 protein. This table holds tens of thousands of distinct CDR3 sequences, 10% found once. Sequencing was carried out using PBMCs. The source is a man younger than 45 in good health. CDR3s include the opening cysteine and the closing phenylalanine or tryptophan. The D gene is left open where the match is weak. Rows give clone size only sometimes, using once, few, many, or a class for an expanded clone.

cdr3_length j_call clone_size d_call v_call cdr3_nt cdr3_aa
16 TRBJ2-7 many TRBD1 TRBV9 TGTGCCAGCAGCGTAGATTTGGGACAGGGGTTCTACGAGCAGTACTTC CASSVDLGQGFYEQYF
12 TRBJ2-3 many - TRBV12-3/TRBV12-4 TGTGCCAGCAGTTTAGGAGGGGATACGCAGTATTTT CASSLGGDTQYF
16 TRBJ2-3 many TRBD2 TRBV20-1 TGCAGTGCTACAGCACTAGCGGGAGGTACCACAGATACGCAGTATTTT CSATALAGGTTDTQYF
15 TRBJ1-6 many - TRBV5-1 TGCGCCAGCAGCGGGGACAATATTGATAATTCACCCCTCCACTTT CASSGDNIDNSPLHF
13 TRBJ2-7 many TRBD2 TRBV27 TGTGCCAGCCGACTAGCGGGAGTCTACGAGCAGTACTTC CASRLAGVYEQYF
15 TRBJ2-3 many TRBD1 TRBV27 TGTGCCAGCAGTTTTTTACAGGGGGCTGGGGATACGCAGTATTTT CASSFLQGAGDTQYF
16 TRBJ2-4 many TRBD2 TRBV20-1 TGCAGTGCTAGAGACCCTCTAGCGGTAGCCAAAAACATTCAGTACTTC CSARDPLAVAKNIQYF
16 TRBJ2-1 few TRBD2 TRBV27 TGTGCCAGCAGCCGAAGCGGGAGGAGCTCCTACAATGAGCAGTTCTTC CASSRSGRSSYNEQFF
14 TRBJ1-3 many - TRBV28 TGTGCCAGCCGTGAGGGAGTATCTGGAAACACCATATATTTT CASREGVSGNTIYF
16 TRBJ2-2 many TRBD1 TRBV28 TGTGCCAGCAGTTTTCGGGGACAGGGCGAGCCCGGGGAGCTGTTTTTT CASSFRGQGEPGELFF
15 TRBJ1-1 many - TRBV12-3/TRBV12-4 TGTGCCAGCAGCCCAAGGGGATCAATGGACACTGAAGCTTTCTTT CASSPRGSMDTEAFF
13 TRBJ2-5 many - TRBV7-2 TGTGCCAGCACGGGGGCACTCCAAGAGACCCAGTACTTC CASTGALQETQYF
13 TRBJ2-7 few - TRBV27 TGTGCCAGCAGGGGCAGGTGGGGCTCCGAGCAGTACTTC CASRGRWGSEQYF
15 TRBJ1-4 many TRBD1 TRBV15 TGTGCCACCAGCAGAGAGACAGGGGGTAATGAAAAACTGTTTTTT CATSRETGGNEKLFF
16 TRBJ1-4 many TRBD1 TRBV28 TGTGCCAGCAGTTTAGCTGGGACAGGGTCGAATGAAAAACTGTTTTTT CASSLAGTGSNEKLFF
16 TRBJ1-4 few - TRBV28 TGTGCCAGCAGGACCACCCCAGGGAGTGGTGATGAAAAACTGTTTTTT CASRTTPGSGDEKLFF
16 TRBJ1-2 many - TRBV10-2 TGCGCCAGCAGTGTATCGGGGACCGTCTCTAACTATGGCTACACCTTC CASSVSGTVSNYGYTF
10 TRBJ2-5 many - TRBV20-1 TGCAGTGCAGCCGAGGAGACCCAGTACTTC CSAAEETQYF
15 TRBJ1-4 many TRBD1 TRBV5-1 TGCGCCAGCAGACCGACAGGGGGGAATTTAGAAAAACTGTTTTTT CASRPTGGNLEKLFF
19 TRBJ2-2 many TRBD2 TRBV7-6 TGTGCCAGCAGCTTAGCGCCTAGCGGGAGTGGAGGAAACACCGGGGAGCTGTTTTTT CASSLAPSGSGGNTGELFF
13 TRBJ2-1 many TRBD1 TRBV7-2 TGTGCCACATCTAGACAGGGTTACAATGAGCAGTTCTTC CATSRQGYNEQFF
14 TRBJ2-7 many - TRBV7-2 TGTGCCAGCAGCCCCGGTGGGAGCTTAGTAGAGCAGTACTTC CASSPGGSLVEQYF
15 TRBJ2-1 - - TRBV6-4 TGTGCCAGCAGTGTCGAAGCGGGTGGGGGCGATGAGCAGTTCTTC CASSVEAGGGDEQFF
15 TRBJ2-1 many - TRBV20-1 TGCAGTGCTAGAGACCTAATCCGCTCCTACAATGAGCAGTTCTTC CSARDLIRSYNEQFF
15 TRBJ1-6 few TRBD1 TRBV5-1 TGCGCCAGCAGCTTTTATACAGGGGAGAATTCACCCCTCCACTTT CASSFYTGENSPLHF
16 TRBJ2-2 many TRBD2 TRBV10-3 TGTGCCATCAGCCCGACTAGCGGGGGAAACACCGGGGAGCTGTTTTTT CAISPTSGGNTGELFF
15 TRBJ2-7 many - TRBV6-5 TGTGCCAGCAGTTACTCTCAGACACTCCGCTACGAGCAGTACTTC CASSYSQTLRYEQYF
14 TRBJ2-1 many - TRBV7-9 TGTGCCAGCAGTTTTCAGGGAGTCTACAATGAGCAGTTCTTC CASSFQGVYNEQFF
16 TRBJ2-3 many TRBD1 TRBV20-1 TGCAGTGCTAGCGAAGCCGGGACAGACAGCACAGATACGCAGTATTTT CSASEAGTDSTDTQYF